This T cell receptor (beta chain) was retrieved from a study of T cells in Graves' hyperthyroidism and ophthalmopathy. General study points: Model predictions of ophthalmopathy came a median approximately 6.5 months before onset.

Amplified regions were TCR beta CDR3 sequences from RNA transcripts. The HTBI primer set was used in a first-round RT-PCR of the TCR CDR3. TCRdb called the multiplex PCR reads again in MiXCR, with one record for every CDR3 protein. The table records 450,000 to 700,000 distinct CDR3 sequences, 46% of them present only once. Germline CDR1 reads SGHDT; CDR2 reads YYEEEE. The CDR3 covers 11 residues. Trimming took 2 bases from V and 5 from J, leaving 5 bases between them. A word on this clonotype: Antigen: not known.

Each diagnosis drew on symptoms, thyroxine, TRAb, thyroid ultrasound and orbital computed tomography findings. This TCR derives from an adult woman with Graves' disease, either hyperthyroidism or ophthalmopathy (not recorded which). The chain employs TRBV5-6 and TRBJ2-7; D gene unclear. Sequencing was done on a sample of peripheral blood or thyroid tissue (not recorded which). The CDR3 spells CASSLLHEQYF. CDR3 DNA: TGTGCCAGCAGCTTACTCCACGAGCAGTACTTC.